The clone carrying this T cell receptor beta chain was counted a few times. This specimen belongs to a study of post-analysis software for immune sequencing data. Prepared libraries of TCR beta cDNA carried unique molecular identifiers. TCRdb re-called the PCR reads through MiXCR, storing one row per CDR3 protein. The table records 380,000 or so distinct CDR3 sequences, around 33% of them present only once. The specimen was blood. This receptor was taken from a girl under 18 with multiple sclerosis.

The CDR3 DNA reads as TGTGCCAGCAGTGAAAACAGGGAAACTGAAGCTTTCTTT. This gives the protein CASSENRETEAFF. J is TRBJ1-1 and V is TRBV6-1, with D possibly matching TRBD1 (6 bases). Germline lookup yields CDR1 MNHNS and CDR2 SASEGT. The V gene lost 2 bases and the J gene lost 5 bases, with 9 bases spanning the gap. The CDR3 sequence is 13 residues long.